The clone carrying this T cell receptor beta chain was seen ten or more times. Its antigen is undetermined. CDR3 length: 13 residues. Per the germline V gene, CDR1 is MGHDK and CDR2 is SYGVNS. Trimming shortened V by 2 bases and J by 5 bases, and 9 bases separated the two germline ends. This sample stems from a study of Graves' ophthalmopathy and Graves' hyperthyroidism. Across the study: Peripheral blood was collected at initial diagnosis, before any treatment. Study results and limitations: Blood also carried most expanded thyroid clonotypes exceeding 0.001 frequency. As the model predicted ophthalmopathy progression, it achieved a sensitivity of 70.59% and a specificity of around 73%.

People with hyperthyroidism were aged 18 to 65 and newly diagnosed, under 2 months' duration. Scientists amplified the TCR beta CDR3 regions from RNA transcripts. A first-round RT-PCR used HTBI primers, followed by a second-round multiplex PCR. TCRdb processed the multiplex PCR reads anew with MiXCR; each CDR3 protein has one entry. Of roughly 380,000 distinct CDR3 sequences in the sample, 15% are singletons; the top ten hold approximately 7%. The rearrangement links TRBV25-1 to TRBJ1-1; D is uncertain. The sequence was obtained from a woman aged 18-35 years with stable Graves' hyperthyroidism. The specimen sequenced was peripheral blood. Here the CDR3 reads CASSEPYRTEAFF. Here the CDR3 DNA reads TGTGCCAGCAGTGAACCGTATCGGACTGAAGCTTTCTTT.